The following is a T cell receptor beta chain sequence with its context. The CDR3 contains 13 residues. J lost 11 bases, V lost 1 base, and 2 bases had no gene match. Germline CDR1 is SGHTA and CDR2 is FQGNSA. Sequencing was performed with immunoSEQ multiplex PCR; in TCRdb, only in-frame clones are kept and a portion is missing. In the table there are 280,000 or so clones, nearly 90% of which are singletons. This sample stems from a study of blood T cell repertoires in COVID-19. Source material: peripheral blood. This rearrangement joins TRBV7-2 to TRBJ1-4, with 9 bases matching TRBD1. This receptor was obtained from a man aged 18 to 30 with active or convalescent COVID-19. The CDR3 sequence: CASSLGGTGKLFF. CDR3 nucleotides: TGTGCCAGCAGCTTAGGGGGGACAGGGAAACTGTTTTTT.